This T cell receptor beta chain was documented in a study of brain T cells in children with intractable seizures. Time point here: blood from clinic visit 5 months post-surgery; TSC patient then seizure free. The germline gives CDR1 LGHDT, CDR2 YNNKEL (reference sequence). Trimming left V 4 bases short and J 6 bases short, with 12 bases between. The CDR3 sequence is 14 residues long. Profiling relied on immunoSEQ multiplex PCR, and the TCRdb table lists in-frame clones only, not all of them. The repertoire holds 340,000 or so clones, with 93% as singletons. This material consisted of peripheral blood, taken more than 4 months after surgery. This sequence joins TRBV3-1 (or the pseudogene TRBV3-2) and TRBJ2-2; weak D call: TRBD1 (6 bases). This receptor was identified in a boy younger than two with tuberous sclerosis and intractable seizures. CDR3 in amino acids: CASSRDAGAGELFF. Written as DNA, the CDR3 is TGTGCCAGCAGCCGTGATGCAGGGGCCGGGGAGCTGTTTTTT.